This TCR beta chain was recorded in a study of PD-1 blockade in classical Hodgkin lymphoma. Study-level findings and limits: Diversity similar to that of newly diagnosed patients was seen at baseline in complete responders. By C4D1 there was a significant rise in CD4+ TCR diversity but not in CD8+ TCR diversity. The authors have not defined what causes the repertoire differences, possibly disease activity or prior therapy.

Germline loops: CDR1 SGHTA, CDR2 FQGTGA. The CDR3 totals 13 residues. V gave up 5 bases and J gave up 5 bases, with 12 bases separating them. Each patient relapsed following autologous stem cell transplantation, and prior brentuximab vedotin exposure differed. Repertoires were generated with immunoSEQ multiplex PCR, while TCRdb's copy carries only in-frame clones and drops some. The table shows about 15,000 clones, with roughly 66% occurring only once. Notes on this clone: Its specificity is not known.

This sequence originates from a human donor with classical Hodgkin lymphoma. The source material was peripheral blood mononuclear cells (PBMCs), sampled at baseline. The rearrangement uses TRBV7-3 and TRBJ1-2; D is possibly TRBD1 (5 bases). The CDR3 region has the DNA TGTGCCAGCAGCCCGGGGACTTCGTATGGCTACACCTTC. It translates to CASSPGTSYGYTF.